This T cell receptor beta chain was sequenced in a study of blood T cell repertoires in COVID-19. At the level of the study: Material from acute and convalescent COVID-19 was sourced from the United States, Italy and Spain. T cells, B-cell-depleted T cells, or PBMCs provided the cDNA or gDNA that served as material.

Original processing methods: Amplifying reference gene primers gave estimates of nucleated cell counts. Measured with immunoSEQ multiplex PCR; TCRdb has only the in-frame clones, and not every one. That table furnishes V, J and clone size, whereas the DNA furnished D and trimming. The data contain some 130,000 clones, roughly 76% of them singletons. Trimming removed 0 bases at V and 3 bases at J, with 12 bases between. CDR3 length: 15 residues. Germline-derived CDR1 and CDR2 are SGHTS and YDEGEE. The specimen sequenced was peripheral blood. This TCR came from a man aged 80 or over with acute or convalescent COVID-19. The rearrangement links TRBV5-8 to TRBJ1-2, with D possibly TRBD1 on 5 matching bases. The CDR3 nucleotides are TGTGCCAGCAGCTTGGGCGACAGAACCCACTATGGCTACACCTTC. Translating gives CASSLGDRTHYGYTF.